A selection of T cell receptor beta chains follows, all from one sample in a study of blood T cells in healthy people across ages. TCRdb reprocessed the 5' RACE reads with MiXCR, giving one entry per CDR3 protein. The data show 700,000 or so distinct CDR3 sequences, with 22% seen just once and roughly 22% held by the top ten. Sequences were obtained from blood. These TCRs come from a man in his sixties or seventies in good health. Each CDR3 is given with its conserved first and last residue. The D gene is left open where the match is weak. Not every row has a clone size; where given, it reads once, few, many or a size class.

j_call	d_call	v_call	clone_size	cdr3_nt	cdr3_aa
TRBJ2-1	TRBD2	TRBV28	few	TGTGCCAGCAGTTTACCCCCCTTTTACGCGGGGGAATCAAATGAGCAGTTCTTC	CASSLPPFYAGESNEQFF
TRBJ2-3	-	TRBV5-8	-	TGTGCCAGCGCTCAGGGGTTTAGCACAGATACGCAGTATTTT	CASAQGFSTDTQYF
TRBJ1-5	-	TRBV5-1	few	TGCGCCAGCAGCTTCGGGGGGAGCGGGAGCAATCAGCCCCAGCATTTT	CASSFGGSGSNQPQHF
TRBJ2-4	TRBD1	TRBV12-3/TRBV12-4	few	TGTGCCAGCAGAGGTCGACAGGGAAGCGGAAGTCTAGCCAAAAACATTCAGTACTTC	CASRGRQGSGSLAKNIQYF
TRBJ2-7	TRBD1	TRBV20-1	-	TGCAGTGCTCCTACACAGGGGGGGCAGTACTTC	CSAPTQGGQYF
TRBJ1-2	TRBD1	TRBV5-1	few	TGCGCCAGCAGCTTGTTTACAGGGGTGAACTATGGCTACACCTTC	CASSLFTGVNYGYTF
TRBJ2-2	TRBD1	TRBV6-2/TRBV6-3	-	TGTGCCAGCCATCTTTCGGGACAGCCTCCCGGGGAGCTGTTTTTT	CASHLSGQPPGELFF
TRBJ2-1	-	TRBV5-1	once	TGCGCCAGCAGGGGCCCCGCGGCGCACAATGAGCAGTTCTTC	CASRGPAAHNEQFF
TRBJ2-5	-	TRBV12-3/TRBV12-4	-	TGTGCCAGCAGTTTAGGGGAGTGGGAGACCCAGTACTTC	CASSLGEWETQYF
TRBJ1-4	TRBD1	TRBV5-1	few	TGCGCCAGCAGCTGGACAGGGGGTGAAGAAAAACTGTTTTTT	CASSWTGGEEKLFF
TRBJ2-1	TRBD2	TRBV24-1	-	TGTGCCACCAGTGATTTTGGCCTAGCGGGAGGTGGCTATGAGCAGTTCTTC	CATSDFGLAGGGYEQFF
TRBJ1-5	-	TRBV30	-	TGTGCCTGGAGTGTAAGTTTGTCAGATTATAGCAATCAGCCCCAGCATTTT	CAWSVSLSDYSNQPQHF
TRBJ2-3	TRBD1	TRBV11-3	few	TGTGCCAGCAGCCCCCCCGGGACAGCAACAGATACGCAGTATTTT	CASSPPGTATDTQYF
TRBJ2-3	-	TRBV2	-	TGTGCCAGCAGTGTTGGACCAGCGGAGCCAGATACGCAGTATTTT	CASSVGPAEPDTQYF
TRBJ2-1	-	TRBV4-3	-	TGCGCCAGCAGCCAAGAGACTGGGGTGAAGCAGTTCTTC	CASSQETGVKQFF
TRBJ2-3	-	TRBV7-2	many	TGTGCCAGCAGCTTAGCGGTCCTAAGCCCCTGGGTATTT	CASSLAVLSPWVF
TRBJ2-5	-	TRBV15	-	TGTGCCACCAGCAGAGATCCGGAAGAGACCCAGTACTTC	CATSRDPEETQYF
TRBJ2-5	-	TRBV3-1	many	TGTGCCAGCAGCCGTCGGACGGGCCAAGAGACCCAGTACTTC	CASSRRTGQETQYF
TRBJ2-4	TRBD1	TRBV28	few	TGTGCCAGCAGTAACACCGGGACAGGGAGGAACATTCAGTACTTC	CASSNTGTGRNIQYF
TRBJ2-7	TRBD2	TRBV28	-	TGTGCCAGCACCCTTAGCGGGGGCTCCCACGAGCAGTACTTC	CASTLSGGSHEQYF
TRBJ2-7	TRBD1	TRBV28	once	TGTGCCAGCAGAGAGACCGGGACAGGCTACGAGCAGTACTTC	CASRETGTGYEQYF
TRBJ2-3	-	TRBV29-1	few	TGCAGCGTCTCTCCGACTAGTCGCACAGATACGCAGTATTTT	CSVSPTSRTDTQYF
TRBJ2-3	TRBD2	TRBV5-1	few	TGCGCCAGCAGCTTGTTGACTAGCGGCCCAGATACGCAGTATTTT	CASSLLTSGPDTQYF